The 21 T cell receptor beta chains reported below all come from one sample, sequenced in a study of vaccination effects on CD4 cells after COVID-19. Their antigen targets remain unknown. Measured with immunoSEQ multiplex PCR; TCRdb has only the in-frame clones, and not every one. The sample shows some 35,000 clones, roughly 79% of them seen only once. Viral peptide pool expansion of antigen-specific CD4+ T cells preceded sequencing in the ViraFEST assay. With 10 to 11 days of culture completed, CD4+ T cells were isolated. Two doses of either BNT162b2 or mRNA-1273 were given to each participant. Sample: CD4+ T cells from PBMCs cultured with HCoV-NL63 spike peptides, taken after COVID-19 vaccination. These receptors were taken from a human donor who received a COVID-19 vaccine. Some clones in this sample may be carry-over from other donors' samples.

The rearrangement joins TRBV18 to TRBJ2-1, with a tentative D call TRBD1 (5 bases). The CDR3 sequence is 19 residues long. The germline gives CDR1 KGHSH, CDR2 LQKENI. V lost 7 bases to trimming and J lost 7 bases, with 32 bases between them. The CDR3 loop reads CASWARRSPPGNLNNEQFF. The CDR3 nucleotides read TGTGCCAGCTGGGCTAGGCGGTCACCACCAGGGAATCTCAATAATGAGCAGTTCTTC.

The chain uses TRBV7-8 and TRBJ1-5; 8 bases are shared with TRBD1. The length of the CDR3 is 14 residues. Germline values: CDR1 SGHVS, CDR2 FQNEAQ. The V gene end was trimmed by 4 bases and the J gene end by 7 bases; junction bases not matched to a gene: 6. The CDR3 DNA reads TGTGCCAGCAGCTACCAGGGGGCCGGGCAGCCCCAGCATTTT. Protein sequence: CASSYQGAGQPQHF.

This chain links TRBV2 with TRBJ1-1; TRBD1 agrees at 9 bases. V lost 7 bases to trimming and J lost 6 bases; unmatched junction nucleotides: 9. This CDR3 has 14 amino acids. Germline assignment: CDR1 SNHLY and CDR2 FYNNEI. The CDR3 nucleotides read TGTGCCAGCATAAAGGACAGGGGAAGGCCTGAAGCTTTCTTT. Its protein is CASIKDRGRPEAFF. The full variable domain, with the rest looked up from reference TRBV2 and TRBJ1-1, is EPEVTQTPSHQVTQMGQEVILRCVPISNHLYFYWYRQILGQKVEFLVSFYNNEISEKSEIFDDQFSVERPDGSNFTLKIRSTKLEDSAMYFCASIKDRGRPEAFFGQGTRLTVV.

This chain connects TRBV5-6 to TRBJ2-1, with D possibly being TRBD2 (5 bases). Germline assignment: CDR1 SGHDT and CDR2 YYEEEE. The CDR3 extends over 13 amino acids. The germline V and J ends were trimmed by 0 bases and 7 bases, with 8 bases remaining between them. The CDR3 region is CASSLVGNNEQFF. CDR3 DNA: TGTGCCAGCAGCTTGGTCGGGAATAATGAGCAGTTCTTC. The whole variable domain, filled in from reference TRBV5-6 and TRBJ2-1, reads DAGVTQSPTHLIKTRGQQVTLRCSPKSGHDTVSWYQQALGQGPQFIFQYYEEEERQRGNFPDRFSGHQFPNYSSELNVNALLLGDSALYLCASSLVGNNEQFFGPGTRLTVL.

This sequence joins TRBV28 and TRBJ1-2; TRBD1 aligns across 8 bases. The CDR3 consists of 14 residues. Germline CDR1 reads MDHEN; CDR2 reads SYDVKM. V lost 3 bases to trimming and J lost 4 bases; unmatched junction nucleotides: 4. The CDR3 DNA is TGTGCCAGCAGTTTGTTGGACAGGGTCTATGGCTACACCTTC. Translating gives CASSLLDRVYGYTF.

The chain is built from TRBV7-2 and TRBJ2-7; 7 bases are a match to TRBD1. Losses at the gene ends were 5 bases for V and 3 bases for J; bases not matched to a gene: 4. CDR1 is SGHTA and CDR2 is FQGNSA in the germline V gene. CDR3 length: 13 residues. The CDR3 loop is CASSPGQHYEQYV. The CDR3 region has the DNA TGTGCCAGCAGCCCGGGACAGCACTACGAGCAGTACGTC.

The chain employs TRBV5-1 and TRBJ1-1; D is perhaps TRBD1 (5 bases). The V end was cut by 0 bases, the J end by 3 bases, with 9 bases between. This CDR3 is built from 14 residues. In germline, CDR1 is SGHRS, CDR2 YFSETQ. The CDR3 loop reads CASSLGDGYTEAFF. The CDR3 DNA is TGCGCCAGCAGCTTGGGGGACGGGTACACTGAAGCTTTCTTT. The entire variable domain, with the rest obtained from reference TRBV5-1 and TRBJ1-1, is as follows: KAGVTQTPRYLIKTRGQQVTLSCSPISGHRSVSWYQQTPGQGLQFLFEYFSETQRNKGNFPGRFSGRQFSNSRSEMNVSTLELGDSALYLCASSLGDGYTEAFFGQGTRLTVV.

The chain recombines TRBV18 with TRBJ1-1; D remains unclear. CDR3 length: 14 residues. Trimming left V 8 bases short and J 2 bases short, with 15 bases between. Germline V gives CDR1 KGHSH, CDR2 LQKENI. The CDR3 is CASQITDGNTEAFF. CDR3 in DNA: TGTGCCAGCCAAATCACAGACGGTAACACTGAAGCTTTCTTT.

This sequence joins TRBV6-5 and TRBJ1-3; 7 bases are a match to TRBD1. The CDR3 consists of 16 residues. Germline trimming cut 2 bases from V and 2 bases from J; bases unmatched to any gene: 6. The germline gives CDR1 MNHEY, CDR2 SVGAGI. Here the CDR3 reads CASSYTRDSPGNTIYF. DNA for the CDR3: TGTGCCAGCAGTTACACCAGGGACAGCCCTGGAAACACCATATATTTT.

The sample holds one count of this clone. The chain recombines TRBV6-5 with TRBJ1-2; 8 bases are a match to TRBD1. Germline-derived CDR1 and CDR2 are MNHEY and SVGAGI. The CDR3 contains 15 residues. The trim removed 6 bases at V and 4 bases at J, leaving 10 bases unmatched. CDR3 nucleotides: TGTGCCAGCAGGGGGACAGGTTCTCAGTTCTATGGCTACACCTTC. It is translated as CASRGTGSQFYGYTF.

The J gene is TRBJ2-1, the V gene TRBV5-1; possibly TRBD1 for D (5 bases). Germline CDR1 and CDR2: SGHRS and YFSETQ. The CDR3 runs 14 residues. The ends were cut back, 5 bases at V and 6 bases at J, with 15 bases in the middle. The CDR3 DNA reads as TGCGCCAGCAGTCGCGACAGTATACGCAATGAGCAGTTCTTC. It codes for CASSRDSIRNEQFF. The whole variable domain, filled in from reference TRBV5-1 and TRBJ2-1, reads KAGVTQTPRYLIKTRGQQVTLSCSPISGHRSVSWYQQTPGQGLQFLFEYFSETQRNKGNFPGRFSGRQFSNSRSEMNVSTLELGDSALYLCASSRDSIRNEQFFGPGTRLTVL.

The chain uses TRBV18 and TRBJ1-4; D call uncertain. Trimming removed 0 bases at V and 5 bases at J, with 7 bases between. Germline CDR1 is KGHSH and CDR2 is LQKENI. There are 14 residues in the CDR3. CDR3: CASSPPGRNEKLFF. The CDR3 nucleotides read TGTGCCAGCTCACCACCTGGGCGCAATGAAAAACTGTTTTTT.

Here the CDR3 reads CAISKQGAGELFF. CDR3 DNA: TGTGCCATCAGTAAACAGGGAGCCGGGGAGCTGTTTTTT. The chain combines TRBV10-3 with TRBJ2-2, with D perhaps matching TRBD1 (6 bases). Trimming removed 5 bases from V and 6 bases from J, with 10 bases in between. CDR1 and CDR2 (germline): ENHRY, SYGVKD. The CDR3 is 13 amino acids.

This clone was seen a single time. The chain carries TRBV9 and TRBJ1-3, with D uncertain. Looked up from germline, CDR1 is SGDLS and CDR2 is YYNGEE. Trimming took off 4 bases at V and 0 bases at J, with 17 bases between the two ends. The CDR3 is 17 residues long. In nucleotides, the CDR3 is TGTGCCAGCAGCCCGAGAGGCGGATGGGGCTCTGGAAACACCATATATTTT. Translating gives CASSPRGGWGSGNTIYF.

The rearrangement links TRBV18 to TRBJ1-2; D remains ambiguous. CDR1 is KGHSH and CDR2 is LQKENI in the germline V gene. The CDR3 consists of 13 residues. V lost 2 bases, J lost 8 bases, and 12 bases lay in between. The chain's CDR3 is CASSPSEQYGYTF. CDR3 bases: TGTGCCAGCTCACCATCAGAGCAATACGGCTACACCTTC.

The gene calls are TRBV2 and TRBJ1-4, with TRBD1 matching 8 bases. CDR1 SNHLY and CDR2 FYNNEI come from the germline V gene. The CDR3 is made up of 15 amino acids. The V segment lost 10 bases and the J segment 7 bases; nucleotides outside the gene matches: 14. The CDR3 DNA reads TGTGCCACCGGAGAGACAGGGGCAGTCGGTGAAAAACTGTTTTTT. Protein: CATGETGAVGEKLFF.

This sequence joins TRBV6-4 and TRBJ1-2; 10 nucleotides line up with TRBD1. The V and J ends lost 4 bases and 6 bases, in that order; junction bases with no gene match: 8. The CDR3 loop spans 15 amino acids. Germline CDR1 reads MRHNA; CDR2 reads SNTAGT. This CDR3 is CASSASGTGVDGYTF. The CDR3 DNA reads TGTGCCAGCAGTGCGTCCGGGACAGGGGTTGATGGCTACACCTTC.

The chain is built from TRBV27 and TRBJ2-7; the D gene is possibly TRBD2 (6 bases). This CDR3 comprises 16 residues. Per germline, CDR1 MNHEY and CDR2 SMNVEV (reference sequence). The V and J ends lost 7 bases and 0 bases respectively, with 19 bases between them. The CDR3 DNA sequence: TGTGCCAGCATCCGGGGGACCCGGGTGGACTCCTACGAGCAGTACGTC. It encodes CASIRGTRVDSYEQYV.

This clone has only a few counts. This chain joins TRBV7-9 and TRBJ2-7; D ambiguous. The germline V and J ends were trimmed by 2 bases and 0 bases, with 5 bases remaining between them. The CDR3 loop spans 13 amino acids. Germline loops: CDR1 SEHNR, CDR2 FQNEAQ (reference sequence). The CDR3 region has the DNA TGTGCCAGCAGCTTATCGGGCTCCTACGAGCAGTACGTC. Translated, it gives CASSLSGSYEQYV.

This clone was detected once. This sequence joins TRBV3-1 (or the pseudogene TRBV3-2) and TRBJ2-2; maybe TRBD1 (6 bases). V was trimmed by 8 bases and J by 4 bases, leaving 14 bases between them. Germline CDR1 is LGHDT and CDR2 is YNNKEL (reference sequence). The CDR3 runs to 14 residues. The CDR3 bases are TGTGCCAGCGCGGGTGGGGGCGGCACCGGGGAGCTGTTTTTT. Its protein product is CASAGGGGTGELFF.

V and J are TRBV28 and TRBJ2-2; 10 bases are a match to TRBD2. The CDR3 contains 16 residues. Per the germline V gene, CDR1 is MDHEN and CDR2 is SYDVKM. V lost 3 bases to trimming and J lost 1 base; unmatched junction nucleotides: 2. CDR3 bases: TGTGCCAGCAGTTTCGGACTAGCGGTGAACACCGGGGAGCTGTTTTTT. Amino acid sequence: CASSFGLAVNTGELFF.